A selection of T cell receptor beta chains follows, all from one sample in a study of blood T cell repertoires in COVID-19. Measured with immunoSEQ multiplex PCR; TCRdb has only the in-frame clones, and not every one. The sample records about 180,000 clones, approximately 82% being singletons. The sequenced sample consisted of PBMCs or T cells enriched from blood (not recorded which). These receptors originate from a man aged 45-65 years who had recovered from COVID-19. Both conserved end residues are part of each CDR3. D genes are given only for firm matches. Clone size appears in some rows only: once, few, many, or a class for an expanded clone.

j_gene,d_gene,abundance,v_gene,CDR3nt,CDR3aa
TRBJ2-7,.,.,TRBV6-1,TGTGCCAGCAGTGAAATGCGGGGACCCTACGAGCAGTACTTC,CASSEMRGPYEQYF
TRBJ2-3,TRBD2,.,TRBV7-8,TGTGCCAGCAGCTTTGAGCCGGGACTAGCGGGGGGACTTGGAGATACGCAGTATTTT,CASSFEPGLAGGLGDTQYF
TRBJ1-6,.,.,TRBV30,TGTGCCTGGATGAACCTCGGGAGAAGTGGATATAATTCACCCCTCCACTTT,CAWMNLGRSGYNSPLHF
TRBJ1-2,.,.,TRBV28,TGTGCCATCGATGGGCGCTATGGCTACACCTTC,CAIDGRYGYTF
TRBJ2-3,.,.,TRBV7-9,TGTGCCAGCAGCTACATATTTACCGGGCGCCGTGGGAGTGATACGCAGTATTTT,CASSYIFTGRRGSDTQYF
TRBJ1-6,TRBD1,.,TRBV20-1,TGCAGTGCCAGTAGGTGGGACAGGAGCTCCTATAATTCACCCCTCCACTTT,CSASRWDRSSYNSPLHF
TRBJ1-2,.,.,TRBV9,TGTGCCAGCAGCGTAGGGAACAGGGCTAACTATGGCTACACCTTC,CASSVGNRANYGYTF
TRBJ2-1,.,.,TRBV27,TGTGCCAGCAGTTTATATCCGGCGGCGGGTGCCTACAATGAGCAGTTCTTC,CASSLYPAAGAYNEQFF
TRBJ2-5,TRBD2,.,TRBV5-1,TGCGCCAGCAGCCAGGGACTAGCGGGGGGGCCAGAGACCCAGTACTTC,CASSQGLAGGPETQYF
TRBJ1-6,.,.,TRBV6-5,TGTGCCAGCAGTTACCGGGACTCCTCCTATAATTCACCCCTCCACTTT,CASSYRDSSYNSPLHF
TRBJ2-1,TRBD1,many,TRBV5-1,TGCGCCAGCAGCTTGCAGGGGGCTTTGCGTGAGCAGTTCTTC,CASSLQGALREQFF
TRBJ2-7,TRBD1,few,TRBV11-2,TGTGCCAGCAGCGTAGCCGGGACAGGATCCTACGAGCAGTACTTC,CASSVAGTGSYEQYF
TRBJ1-4,.,.,TRBV28,TGTGCCAGCAGTCCTATCGTTCCCGCAACTAATGAAAAACTGTTTTTT,CASSPIVPATNEKLFF
TRBJ1-3,TRBD1,.,TRBV4-1,TGCGCCAGCAGCCAAGTGGACAGGGTTTCTGGAAACACCATATATTTT,CASSQVDRVSGNTIYF
TRBJ2-5,TRBD2,.,TRBV5-1,TGCGCCAGCAGCGACCCTGGGGGGGGAGAGACCCAGTACTTC,CASSDPGGGETQYF
TRBJ1-2,TRBD1,.,TRBV2,TGTGCCAGCAGATCCCGGGGACAGGGGGCGGTGAGCTATGGCTACACCTTC,CASRSRGQGAVSYGYTF
TRBJ1-2,TRBD1,.,TRBV5-1,TGCGCCAGCAGCCAAACCGGGACAGGGGACTTATATGGCTACACCTTC,CASSQTGTGDLYGYTF
TRBJ1-6,TRBD1,.,TRBV6-5,TGTGCCAGCAGTTATGGGACAGGGAATTCACCCCTCCACTTT,CASSYGTGNSPLHF
TRBJ2-3,TRBD1,.,TRBV18,TGTGCCAGCTCACCACCGGACAGGGGGCAAGCAGATACGCAGTATTTT,CASSPPDRGQADTQYF
TRBJ1-3,TRBD1,.,TRBV7-2,TGTGCCAGCAGCTTAGATGACAGGGGCTCTGGAAACACCATATATTTT,CASSLDDRGSGNTIYF
TRBJ1-2,.,.,TRBV7-8,TGTGCCAGCAGCTCCCGTTTATTCGAGACGGGGGAACGGGTTGGCTACACCTTC,CASSSRLFETGERVGYTF
TRBJ2-5,TRBD2,.,TRBV12-5,TGTGCTAGTGGGTTTGACGGGGGGAGGCAAGAGACCCAGTACTTC,CASGFDGGRQETQYF
TRBJ1-5,TRBD1,.,TRBV6-5,TGTGCCAGCATTCCAGGGGGGACTGATAATCAGCCCCAGCATTTT,CASIPGGTDNQPQHF
TRBJ1-6,.,.,TRBV6-5,TGTGCCAGCAGCACCGGGACACCAAATAATTCACCCCTCCACTTT,CASSTGTPNNSPLHF
TRBJ1-4,.,.,TRBV4-1,TGCGCCAGCAGCCCTAGACAGGTCTCAACTAATGAAAAACTGTTTTTT,CASSPRQVSTNEKLFF
TRBJ2-7,.,.,TRBV27,TGTGCCAGCAGGCGGGTCTGGGCGGACCCCTACGAGCAGTACTTC,CASRRVWADPYEQYF
TRBJ1-2,.,.,TRBV6-5,TGTGCCAGCAGAGGGACATCTAACTATGGCTACACCTTC,CASRGTSNYGYTF
TRBJ2-1,TRBD2,.,TRBV19,TGTGCCAGTAGTATACAATTAGCGGGGGGGCGCAATGAGCAGTTCTTC,CASSIQLAGGRNEQFF
TRBJ1-3,TRBD1,.,TRBV9,TGTGCCAGCAGCGTAGCCCCGACAGGGTCGGGAAACACCATATATTTT,CASSVAPTGSGNTIYF
TRBJ1-2,TRBD1,once,TRBV7-2,TGTGCCAGCAGCTTAGGACAGGGGTCGCGTGGAGGCTACACCTTC,CASSLGQGSRGGYTF
TRBJ2-1,TRBD2,.,TRBV5-6,TGTGCCAGCAGCCAACTAGCGGGGAGATACAATGAGCAGTTCTTC,CASSQLAGRYNEQFF
TRBJ2-7,TRBD2,.,TRBV19,TGTGCCAGTAGTCCAGGACTAGCAGGATCCTACGAGCAGTACTTC,CASSPGLAGSYEQYF